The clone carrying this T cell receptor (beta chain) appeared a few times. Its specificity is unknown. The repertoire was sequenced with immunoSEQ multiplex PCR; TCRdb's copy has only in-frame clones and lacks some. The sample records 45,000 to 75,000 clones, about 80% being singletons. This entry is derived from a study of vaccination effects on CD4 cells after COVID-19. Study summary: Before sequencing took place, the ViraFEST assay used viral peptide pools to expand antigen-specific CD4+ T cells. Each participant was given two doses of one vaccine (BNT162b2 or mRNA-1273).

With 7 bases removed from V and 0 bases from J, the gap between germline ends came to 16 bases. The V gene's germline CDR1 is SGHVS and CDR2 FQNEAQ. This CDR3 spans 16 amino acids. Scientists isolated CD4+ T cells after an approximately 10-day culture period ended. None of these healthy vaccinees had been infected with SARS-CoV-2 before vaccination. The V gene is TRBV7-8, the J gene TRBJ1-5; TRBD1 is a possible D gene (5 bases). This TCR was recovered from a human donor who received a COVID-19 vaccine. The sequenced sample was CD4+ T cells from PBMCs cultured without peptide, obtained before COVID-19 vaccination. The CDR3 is CASTPSWGYSNQPQHF. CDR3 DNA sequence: TGTGCCAGCACCCCAAGTTGGGGGTATAGCAATCAGCCCCAGCATTTT. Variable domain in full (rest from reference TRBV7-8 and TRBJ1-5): GAGVSQSPRYKVAKRGQDVALRCDPISGHVSLFWYQQALGQGPEFLTYFQNEAQLDKSGLPSDRFFAERPEGSVSTLKIQRTQQEDSAVYLCASTPSWGYSNQPQHFGDGTRLSIL.